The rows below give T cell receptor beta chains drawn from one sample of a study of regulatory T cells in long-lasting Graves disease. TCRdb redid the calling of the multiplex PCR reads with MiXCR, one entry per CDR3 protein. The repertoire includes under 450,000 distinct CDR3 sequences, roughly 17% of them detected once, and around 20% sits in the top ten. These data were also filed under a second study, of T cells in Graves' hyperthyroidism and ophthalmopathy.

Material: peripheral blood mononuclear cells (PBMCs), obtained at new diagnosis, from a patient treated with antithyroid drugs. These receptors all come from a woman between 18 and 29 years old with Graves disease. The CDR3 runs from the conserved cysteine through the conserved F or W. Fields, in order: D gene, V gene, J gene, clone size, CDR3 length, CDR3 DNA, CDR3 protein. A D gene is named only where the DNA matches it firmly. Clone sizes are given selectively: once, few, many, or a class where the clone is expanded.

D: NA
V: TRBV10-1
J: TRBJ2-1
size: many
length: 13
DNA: TGCGCCAGCAGTGAAGTGGGTACCAATGAGCAGTTCTTC
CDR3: CASSEVGTNEQFF

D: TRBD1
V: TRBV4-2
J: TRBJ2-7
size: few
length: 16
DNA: TGTGCCAGCAGCCCACCCAGGGGGTCCGGTTCCTACGAGCAGTACTTC
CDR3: CASSPPRGSGSYEQYF

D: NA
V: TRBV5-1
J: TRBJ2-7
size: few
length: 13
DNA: TGCGCCAGCAGCTTCCAGAGCCCCTACGAGCAGTACTTC
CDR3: CASSFQSPYEQYF

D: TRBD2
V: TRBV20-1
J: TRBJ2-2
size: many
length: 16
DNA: TGCAGTGCTAGAGTGCCGGGACTAGAGAACACCGGGGAGCTGTTTTTT
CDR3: CSARVPGLENTGELFF

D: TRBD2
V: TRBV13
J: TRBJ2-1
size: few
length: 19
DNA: TGTGCCAGCAGCCCCCCCCGGCTAGCGGGAGGGCTATCCTACAATGAGCAGTTCTTC
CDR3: CASSPPRLAGGLSYNEQFF

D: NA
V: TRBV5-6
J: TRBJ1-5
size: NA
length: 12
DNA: TGTGCCAGCACCCGGGGGCACCAGCCCCAGCATTTT
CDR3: CASTRGHQPQHF

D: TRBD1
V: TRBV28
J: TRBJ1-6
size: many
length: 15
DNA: TGTGCCAGCAGTGTTCTACAGGGGGCAGGGTCACCCCTCCACTTT
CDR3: CASSVLQGAGSPLHF

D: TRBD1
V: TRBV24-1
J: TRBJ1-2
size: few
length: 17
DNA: TGTGCCACCAGTGATTCCGGGACAGGGGCTCCGAACTATGGCTACACCTTC
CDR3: CATSDSGTGAPNYGYTF

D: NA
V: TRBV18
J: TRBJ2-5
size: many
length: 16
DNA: TGTGCCAGCTCACCCAAGCCCCCCACGTACCAAGAGACCCAGTACTTC
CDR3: CASSPKPPTYQETQYF

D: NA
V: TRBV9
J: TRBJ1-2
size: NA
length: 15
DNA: TGTGCCAGCAGCGCCGAGGTTGGGGGCCTGGGCGGCTACACCTTC
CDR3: CASSAEVGGLGGYTF

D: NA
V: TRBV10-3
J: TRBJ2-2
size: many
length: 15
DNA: TGTGCCACCCGTGGGTCGGCCGCGGACACCGGGGAGCTGTTTTTT
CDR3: CATRGSAADTGELFF

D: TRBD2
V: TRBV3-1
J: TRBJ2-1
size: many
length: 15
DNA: TGTGCCAGCAGCCTCGGGGTAGCGGGGAACAATGAGCAGTTCTTC
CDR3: CASSLGVAGNNEQFF

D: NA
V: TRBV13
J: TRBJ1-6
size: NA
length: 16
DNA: TGTGCCAGCAGCTTGTCAGGGTCCCCCTATAATTCACCCCTCCACTTT
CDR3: CASSLSGSPYNSPLHF

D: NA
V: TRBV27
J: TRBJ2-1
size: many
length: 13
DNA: TGTGCCAGCCGGACCTTGGAGGGTACTGAGCAGTTCTTC
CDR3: CASRTLEGTEQFF

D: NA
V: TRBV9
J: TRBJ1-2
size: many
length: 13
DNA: TGTGCCAGCAGCGTTGGAGGGAGCAGTGGCTACACCTTC
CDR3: CASSVGGSSGYTF

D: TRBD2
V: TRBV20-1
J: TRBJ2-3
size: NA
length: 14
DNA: TGCAGTGCCCTTAGCGGGGGGGCTTCAGATACGCAGTATTTT
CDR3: CSALSGGASDTQYF

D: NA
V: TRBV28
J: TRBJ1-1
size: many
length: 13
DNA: TGTGCCAGCACAGGGGCGGATAACACTGAAGCTTTCTTT
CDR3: CASTGADNTEAFF

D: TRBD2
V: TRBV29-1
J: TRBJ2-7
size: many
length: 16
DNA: TGCAGCGTTGAACGGCCCGGCGGGAGAGAGACCTACGAGCAGTACTTC
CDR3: CSVERPGGRETYEQYF

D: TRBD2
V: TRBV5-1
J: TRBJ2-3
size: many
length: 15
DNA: TGTGCCAGCAGCTTACTAGCGGGGGTTACAGATACGCAGTATTTT
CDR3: CASSLLAGVTDTQYF

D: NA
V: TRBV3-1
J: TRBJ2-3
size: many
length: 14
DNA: TGTGCCTCCAGGGCCCTGGGGGGCACAGATACGCAGTATTTT
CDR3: CASRALGGTDTQYF

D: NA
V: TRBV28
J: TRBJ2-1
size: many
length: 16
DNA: TGTGCCAGCAGTATATGGGAGACCTCGCGATACAATGAGCAGTTCTTC
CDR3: CASSIWETSRYNEQFF

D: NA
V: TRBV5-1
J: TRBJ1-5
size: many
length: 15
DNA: TGCGCCAGCAGCTTGGAGCCCTCGCGGGATCAGCCCCAGCATTTT
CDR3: CASSLEPSRDQPQHF

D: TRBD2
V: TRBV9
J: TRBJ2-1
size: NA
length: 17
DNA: TGTGCCAGCAGCGTACTAGCGGGAGCGGGAACTATCGATGAGCAGTTCTTC
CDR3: CASSVLAGAGTIDEQFF

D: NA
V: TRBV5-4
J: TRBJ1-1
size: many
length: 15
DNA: TGTGCCAGCAGCTTCAACGCACTACCGAACACTGAAGCTTTCTTT
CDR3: CASSFNALPNTEAFF

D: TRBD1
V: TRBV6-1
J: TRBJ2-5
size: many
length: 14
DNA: TGTGCCAGCAACCTAAGGACAGGGTGGGAGACCCAGTACTTC
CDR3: CASNLRTGWETQYF

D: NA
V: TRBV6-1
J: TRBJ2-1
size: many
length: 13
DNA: TGTGCCAGCCAGGGAAGCTCCTACAATGAGCAGTTCTTC
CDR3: CASQGSSYNEQFF

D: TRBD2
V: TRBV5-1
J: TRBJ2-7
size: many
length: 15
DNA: TGCGCCAGCAGATATGGGACTAGCGGGTCCTACGAGCAGTACTTC
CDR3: CASRYGTSGSYEQYF

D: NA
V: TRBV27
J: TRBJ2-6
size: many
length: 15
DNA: TGTGCCAGCACTTTGGGGGGCTCTGGGGCCAACGTCCTGACTTTC
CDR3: CASTLGGSGANVLTF

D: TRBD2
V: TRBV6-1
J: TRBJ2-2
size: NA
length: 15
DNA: TGTGCCAGCAGGCGCCGGACTAGCGGGAGCGGGGAGCTGTTTTTT
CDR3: CASRRRTSGSGELFF

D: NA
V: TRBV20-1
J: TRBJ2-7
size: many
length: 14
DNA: TGCAGTGCCTTTCGGGCCAGATGGGGTGGCGAGCAGTACTTC
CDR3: CSAFRARWGGEQYF

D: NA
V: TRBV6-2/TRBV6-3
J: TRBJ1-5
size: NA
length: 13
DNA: TGTGCCAGCAGTTCGAAGGGGGGGGGGCCCCAGCATTTT
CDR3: CASSSKGGGPQHF

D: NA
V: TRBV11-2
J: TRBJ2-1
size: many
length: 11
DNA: TGTGCCAGCAGCCGCGGACATGAGCAGTTCTTC
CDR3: CASSRGHEQFF

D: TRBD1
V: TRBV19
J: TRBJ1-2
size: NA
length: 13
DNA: TGTGCCAGCACCTCGGACAGGGGTTATGGCTACACCTTC
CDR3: CASTSDRGYGYTF

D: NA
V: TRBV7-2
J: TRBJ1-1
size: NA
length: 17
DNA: TGTGCCAGCAGTCCACGACCCCCTGGGAAAGGAGAGACTGAAGCTTTCTTT
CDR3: CASSPRPPGKGETEAFF

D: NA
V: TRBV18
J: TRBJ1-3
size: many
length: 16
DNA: TGTGCCAGCTCACCACCGATAGGAAACTCTGGAAACACCATATATTTT
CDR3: CASSPPIGNSGNTIYF

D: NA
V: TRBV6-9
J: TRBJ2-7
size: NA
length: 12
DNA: TGTGCCAGCAGTTCCGACCCCTACGAGCAGTACTTC
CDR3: CASSSDPYEQYF

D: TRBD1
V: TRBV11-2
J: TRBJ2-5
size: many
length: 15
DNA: TGTGCCAGCAGCTTAGATGGGACAGGGGGAGAGACCCAGTACTTC
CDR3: CASSLDGTGGETQYF

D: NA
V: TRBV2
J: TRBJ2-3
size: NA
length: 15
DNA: TGTGCCAGCAGTGAAGTACTGCCCAGCACAGATACGCAGTATTTT
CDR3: CASSEVLPSTDTQYF

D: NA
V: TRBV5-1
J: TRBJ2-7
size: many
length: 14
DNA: TGTGCCAGCAGCAGGAGGGAAATGGTGTACGAGCAGTACTTC
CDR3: CASSRREMVYEQYF

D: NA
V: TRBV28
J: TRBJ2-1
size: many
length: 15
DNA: TGTGCCAGCAGCTTCGACAGGCTGATAGACAATGAGCAGTTCTTC
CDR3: CASSFDRLIDNEQFF

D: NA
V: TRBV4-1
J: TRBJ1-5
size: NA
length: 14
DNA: TGCGCCAGCAGCCAAGATCAGGGCAGTCAGCCCCAGCATTTT
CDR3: CASSQDQGSQPQHF

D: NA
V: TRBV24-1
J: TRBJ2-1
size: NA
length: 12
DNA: TGTGCCACCAGCGCTAAAAGGGGAAGCCTTGGGTTC
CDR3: CATSAKRGSLGF

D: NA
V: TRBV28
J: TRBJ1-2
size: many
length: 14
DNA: TGTGCCAGCAGCGCGACAGTATCTAACTATGGCTACACCTTC
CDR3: CASSATVSNYGYTF

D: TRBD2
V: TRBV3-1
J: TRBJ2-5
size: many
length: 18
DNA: TGTGCCAGCAGCCCGCCGAGGGCTAGCGGGAGTCTTCAAGAGACCCAGTACTTC
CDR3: CASSPPRASGSLQETQYF

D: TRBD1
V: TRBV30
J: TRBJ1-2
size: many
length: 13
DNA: TGTGCCTGGAACCCTGGACAGGTCGGAGGCTACACCTTC
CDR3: CAWNPGQVGGYTF

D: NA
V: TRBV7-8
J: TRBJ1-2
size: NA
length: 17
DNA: TGTGCCAGCAGCTCGATCCCTTCTGTGGCTGGGAAGGATGGCTACACCTTC
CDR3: CASSSIPSVAGKDGYTF

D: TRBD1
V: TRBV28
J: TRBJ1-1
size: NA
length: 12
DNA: TGTGCCAGCACAACGGGACAGTTAGAAGCTTTCTTT
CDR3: CASTTGQLEAFF

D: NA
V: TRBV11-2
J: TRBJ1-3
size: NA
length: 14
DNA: TGTGCCAGCAGCCCTGACAGCTTCGGAAACACCATATATTTT
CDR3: CASSPDSFGNTIYF

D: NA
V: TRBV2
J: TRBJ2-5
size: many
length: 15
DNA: TGTGCCAGCAGTTCGAGGGGGGGCAACCCCAAGACCCAGTACTTC
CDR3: CASSSRGGNPKTQYF

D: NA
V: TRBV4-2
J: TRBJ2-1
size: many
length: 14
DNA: TGTGCCAGCAGCCAACCAGAAATGCCGGATGAGCAGTTCTTC
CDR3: CASSQPEMPDEQFF

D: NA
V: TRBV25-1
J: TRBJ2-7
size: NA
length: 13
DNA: TGTGCCAGTATCCGGGACGGGCCCTACGAGCAGTACTTC
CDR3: CASIRDGPYEQYF

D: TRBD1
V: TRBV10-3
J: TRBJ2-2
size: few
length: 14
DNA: TGTGCCATCGCCGGGACAGGGGTTTCCGGGGAGCTGTTTTTT
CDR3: CAIAGTGVSGELFF

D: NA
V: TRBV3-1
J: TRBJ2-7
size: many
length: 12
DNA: TGTGCCAGCAGCCATTTAAGTTACGAGCAGTACTTC
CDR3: CASSHLSYEQYF

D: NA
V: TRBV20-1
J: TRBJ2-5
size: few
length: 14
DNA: TGCAGTGCTTTGAACCCCCGGGGGAGTCAGACCCAGTACTTC
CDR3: CSALNPRGSQTQYF

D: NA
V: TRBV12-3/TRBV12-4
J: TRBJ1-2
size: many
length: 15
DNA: TGTGCCAGCAGTGCCTCTCGATCGGGAGTCTATGGCTACACCTTC
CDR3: CASSASRSGVYGYTF

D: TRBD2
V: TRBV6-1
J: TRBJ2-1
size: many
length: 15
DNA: TGTGCCAGCATGTCGGGACTAGCGGGGAACAATGAGCAGTTCTTC
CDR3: CASMSGLAGNNEQFF

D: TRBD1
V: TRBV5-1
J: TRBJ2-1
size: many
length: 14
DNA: TGCGCCAGCAGCATTGGACAGGGGGCAGGGGAGCAGTTCTTC
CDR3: CASSIGQGAGEQFF